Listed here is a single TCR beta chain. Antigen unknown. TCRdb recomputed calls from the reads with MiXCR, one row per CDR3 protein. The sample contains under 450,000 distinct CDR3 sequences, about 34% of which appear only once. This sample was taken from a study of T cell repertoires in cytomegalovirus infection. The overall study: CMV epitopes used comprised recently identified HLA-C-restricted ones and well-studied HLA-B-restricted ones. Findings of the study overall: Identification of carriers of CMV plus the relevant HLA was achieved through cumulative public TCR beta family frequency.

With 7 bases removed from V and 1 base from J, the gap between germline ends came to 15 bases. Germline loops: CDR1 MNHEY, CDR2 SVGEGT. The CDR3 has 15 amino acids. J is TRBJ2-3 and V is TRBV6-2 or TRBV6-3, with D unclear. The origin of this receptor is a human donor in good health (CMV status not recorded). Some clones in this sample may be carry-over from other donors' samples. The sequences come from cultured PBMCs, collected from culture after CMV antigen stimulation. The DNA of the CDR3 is TGTGCCAGCATGCTGCCCATAGTAGGCACAGATACGCAGTATTTT. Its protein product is CASMLPIVGTDTQYF.